The 20 T cell receptor beta chains reported below all come from one sample, sequenced in a study of T cells in Graves' hyperthyroidism and ophthalmopathy. RNA transcripts provided the source from which TCR beta CDR3 regions were amplified. The study used the HTBI primer set for a first-round RT-PCR of the TCR CDR3. MiXCR, applied by TCRdb to the multiplex PCR reads, yields one record per CDR3 protein. Among fewer than 650,000 distinct CDR3 sequences listed, 46% were seen once. Sequencing input: peripheral blood or thyroid tissue (not recorded which). Receptors were obtained from an adult woman with Graves' disease, either hyperthyroidism or ophthalmopathy (not recorded which).

The chain has TRBV11-2 and TRBJ1-2, with TRBD1 matching over 10 bases. Looked up from germline, CDR1 is SGHAT and CDR2 is FQNNGV. V was clipped by 5 bases and J by 2 bases; unmatched bases: 14. There are 18 residues in the CDR3. DNA of the CDR3: TGTGCCAGCAGCCCCCAGGGACAGGGGTTTGCATACAACTATGGCTACACCTTC. Amino acid sequence: CASSPQGQGFAYNYGYTF.

V gene TRBV11-2 combines with J gene TRBJ1-5; D ambiguous. Germline V gene data show CDR1 as SGHAT and CDR2 as FQNNGV. Between the trimmed V and J ends, which lost 0 bases and 0 bases, there was a span of 3 bases. The CDR3 consists of 14 residues. For the CDR3, the DNA is TGTGCCAGCAGCTTAGAACCTAGCAATCAGCCCCAGCATTTT. Translating it yields CASSLEPSNQPQHF.

The V call is TRBV7-9, the J call TRBJ2-5; possible D gene TRBD1, 6 bases. V was pared by 2 bases and J by 5 bases, with 18 bases between. Germline loops: CDR1 SEHNR, CDR2 FQNEAQ (reference sequence). The CDR3 is 16 amino acids. The CDR3 DNA reads TGTGCCAGCAGCTTAAAAACAGGGCCCGAGGGGGAGACCCAGTACTTC. Encoded protein: CASSLKTGPEGETQYF.

The CDR3 is CSVAGVAGELFF. In DNA, the CDR3 is TGCAGCGTTGCAGGGGTCGCCGGGGAGCTGTTTTTT. V is TRBV29-1 and J is TRBJ2-2; perhaps TRBD1 as D (6 bases). The CDR3 sequence is 12 residues long. CDR1 and CDR2 (germline): SQVTM, ANQGSEA. V lost 4 bases and J lost 6, with 9 bases in between.

The V and J genes are TRBV5-1 and TRBJ2-7; D gene unclear. Looked up from germline, CDR1 is SGHRS and CDR2 is YFSETQ. The CDR3 loop spans 14 amino acids. Trimming left V 3 bases short and J 3 bases short, with 13 bases between. CDR3 nucleotides: TGCGCCAGCAGCTCGTTAGAAGGAAGCTACGAGCAGTACTTC. It specifies CASSSLEGSYEQYF.

The J gene is TRBJ2-5, the V gene TRBV7-2; 13 bases line up with TRBD2. Germline values: CDR1 SGHTA, CDR2 FQGNSA. CDR3 length equals 16 residues. The V segment lost 4 bases and the J segment 6 bases; nucleotides outside the gene matches: 8. DNA of the CDR3: TGTGCCAGCAGCTCACAGGGGACTAGCGGGATGAAGACCCAGTACTTC. Its translation is CASSSQGTSGMKTQYF.

A single count supports this clonotype. The chain employs TRBV5-4 and TRBJ2-7; D not certain. The V and J ends lost 4 bases and 7 bases respectively, with 18 bases between them. In germline, CDR1 is SGHNT, CDR2 YYREEE (reference sequence). The CDR3 is 14 amino acids. Here the CDR3 DNA reads TGTGCCAGCAGCCAGGAATACGCAATACGGGAGCAGTACTTC. Amino acid sequence: CASSQEYAIREQYF.

In its sample, this clonotype was seen once. V is TRBV7-9 and J is TRBJ2-7; TRBD1 agrees at 8 bases. The CDR3 runs 16 residues. From germline, CDR1 is SEHNR and CDR2 FQNEAQ (reference sequence). Losses at the gene ends were 3 bases for V and 5 bases for J; bases not matched to a gene: 12. As DNA, the CDR3 is TGTGCCAGCAGCTTCCGGCCTGGGACGACAGGGGACGAGCAGTACTTC. Protein product: CASSFRPGTTGDEQYF.

This clonotype was counted between two and nine times. CDR3 coding DNA: TGTGCCAGCAGTCTTCTGAGGGGGGCCTCCTACGAGCAGTACTTC. This gives the protein CASSLLRGASYEQYF. V and J are TRBV7-9 and TRBJ2-7, with D possibly called TRBD1 or TRBD2 (6 bases each). The CDR3 sequence is 15 residues long. Trimming removed 6 bases from V and 0 bases from J, with 15 bases in between. Germline assignment: CDR1 SEHNR and CDR2 FQNEAQ (reference sequence).

This clonotype was picked up many times. The V and J genes are TRBV20-1 and TRBJ2-5; 9 bases align to TRBD1. This CDR3 is built from 15 residues. The germline gives CDR1 DFQATT, CDR2 SNEGSKA (reference sequence). V gave up 0 bases and J gave up 0 bases; unmatched junction bases: 2. The DNA for the CDR3 is TGCAGTGCTAGAGAGGGGACAGGGTACCAAGAGACCCAGTACTTC. It is translated as CSAREGTGYQETQYF.

As to this clonotype: One end of the junction fails to match germline, which may point to a read error. The rearrangement joins TRBV6-5 to TRBJ1-2; 10 bases map to TRBD1. The CDR3 runs to 14 residues. Looked up from germline, CDR1 is MNHEY and CDR2 is SVGAGI. The CDR3 DNA reads TGTGCCATCAGTGACCCCGGGACAGGGGACGGCTACACCTTC. Protein: CAISDPGTGDGYTF.

The chain uses TRBV29-1 and TRBJ2-7, with 8 bases fitting TRBD2. The length of the CDR3 is 13 residues. V lost 8 bases and J lost 4; bases outside the gene matches: 10. The germline CDR1 and CDR2 sequences are SQVTM and ANQGSEA. CDR3 amino acids: CSLAGLALYEQYF. The CDR3 bases are TGCAGCTTAGCGGGGCTTGCTTTGTACGAGCAGTACTTC.

With respect to this clonotype: This could be a read error, since a much larger clone is one nucleotide away. The V and J genes are TRBV20-1 and TRBJ1-5; tentatively, D is TRBD1 (6 bases). The CDR3 length is 15 residues. CDR1 and CDR2 from the germline V gene are DFQATT and SNEGSKA (reference sequence). V gave up 4 bases and J gave up 9 bases, with 22 bases separating them. The DNA of the CDR3 is TGCAGTGCTATAGGGGGAGGGGCTCGGGGGCCGCCCCAGCATTTT. Its translation is CSAIGGGARGPPQHF.

The sample holds many counts of this clonotype. V and J are TRBV29-1 and TRBJ1-2, with TRBD1 matching over 7 bases. Germline CDR1 and CDR2: SQVTM and ANQGSEA. Germline trimming cut 3 bases from V and 4 bases from J; bases unmatched to any gene: 5. This CDR3 is built from 13 residues. The CDR3: CSVDTGTVYGYTF. The CDR3 region has the DNA TGCAGCGTTGATACCGGGACAGTCTATGGCTACACCTTC.

This clonotype was counted between two and nine times. The chain couples TRBV7-8 to TRBJ2-5, with D possibly being TRBD1 or TRBD2 (5 bases each). The CDR3 runs to 13 residues. In germline, CDR1 is SGHVS, CDR2 FQNEAQ. V shed 5 bases and J shed 7 bases, with 14 bases lying between them. The CDR3 here is CASSQDRGTTQYF. CDR3 coding DNA: TGTGCCAGCAGCCAAGATCGTGGGACGACCCAGTACTTC.

The J gene is TRBJ1-1, the V gene TRBV7-2; D is uncertain. The germline V gene has CDR1 SGHTA and CDR2 FQGNSA. The CDR3 sequence is 14 residues long. Trimming pared 1 base from V and 4 bases from J, leaving 10 bases between. The DNA of the CDR3 is TGTGCCAGCAGCTTAGGAGTTACGGGCACTGAAGCTTTCTTT. Translation gives CASSLGVTGTEAFF.

This chain uses TRBV14 with TRBJ1-5; D gene ambiguous. V dropped 1 base and J dropped 11 bases, with 9 bases sitting between them. This CDR3 region has 12 residues. Germline V gives CDR1 SGHDN, CDR2 FVKESK. The CDR3: CASSQVWETQHF. The DNA for the CDR3 is TGTGCCAGCAGCCAAGTGTGGGAGACCCAGCATTTT. The complete variable domain, with remaining parts taken from reference TRBV14 and TRBJ1-5, reads EAGVTQFPSHSVIEKGQTVTLRCDPISGHDNLYWYRRVMGKEIKFLLHFVKESKQDESGMPNNRFLAERTGGTYSTLKVQPAELEDSGVYFCASSQVWETQHFGDGTRLSIL.

A few counts support this clonotype. The chain combines TRBV28 with TRBJ2-2; D call uncertain. V lost 3 bases, J lost 2 bases, and 13 bases lay in between. This CDR3 spans 16 amino acids. Germline V CDR1 and CDR2: MDHEN, SYDVKM. The CDR3 nucleotides are TGTGCCAGCAGTTTTCCCGCCCTAGATAACACCGGGGAGCTGTTTTTT. Translating gives CASSFPALDNTGELFF.

This sequence joins TRBV12-3 or TRBV12-4 and TRBJ1-5, with D possibly being TRBD1 (6 bases). Trimming shortened V by 3 bases and J by 0 bases, and 15 bases separated the two germline ends. The CDR3 is made up of 17 amino acids. The CDR3 spells CASSFGPLGGSNQPQHF. The DNA for the CDR3 is TGTGCCAGCAGTTTCGGCCCTCTAGGGGGTAGCAATCAGCCCCAGCATTTT.

This chain connects TRBV7-2 to TRBJ1-1, with 8 bases that match TRBD1. This CDR3 region has 14 residues. V lost 2 bases to trimming and J lost 4 bases; unmatched junction nucleotides: 3. The V gene's germline CDR1 is SGHTA and CDR2 FQGNSA. The CDR3: CASSLQTGATEAFF. In DNA, the CDR3 is TGTGCCAGCAGCTTACAGACAGGGGCCACTGAAGCTTTCTTT.